The rows below give T cell receptor beta chains drawn from one sample of a study of blood T cells in healthy people across ages. A single record per CDR3 protein comes from TCRdb applying MiXCR to the 5' RACE reads. The table includes around 1,700,000 distinct CDR3 sequences, approximately 28% detected once. What was sequenced was blood. The source is a woman aged 25 to 39 in good health. The CDR3 runs from the conserved cysteine through the conserved F or W. Each record gives: D gene, V gene, clone size, J gene, CDR3 protein, CDR3 DNA. The D gene is left open where the match is weak. Some rows mark clone size as missing; the rest say once, few, many or name a class of expanded clone.

>NA|TRBV29-1|few|TRBJ1-2
CSVELGGTNYGYTF
TGCAGCGTTGAACTGGGTGGGACTAACTATGGCTACACCTTC
>NA|TRBV5-5|few|TRBJ1-5
CASSLGPRTQPQHF
TGTGCCAGCAGCTTGGGCCCCAGGACTCAGCCCCAGCATTTT
>NA|TRBV28|NA|TRBJ2-5
CASSPGTGLRETQYF
TGTGCCAGCAGCCCGGGGACGGGACTCCGGGAGACCCAGTACTTC
>TRBD2|TRBV5-1|many|TRBJ2-7
CASSGGLAGGISYEQYF
TGCGCCAGCAGCGGCGGACTAGCGGGGGGTATCTCCTACGAGCAGTACTTC
>NA|TRBV7-2|many|TRBJ1-2
CASSARGPTNYGYTF
TGTGCCAGCAGCGCTCGCGGCCCGACTAACTATGGCTACACCTTC
>NA|TRBV29-1|few|TRBJ1-2
CSVEVGFPNYGYTF
TGCAGCGTTGAAGTAGGCTTCCCGAACTATGGCTACACCTTC
>NA|TRBV7-2|few|TRBJ2-7
CASSLGWGGGFYEQYF
TGTGCCAGCAGCTTGGGGTGGGGCGGAGGATTCTACGAGCAGTACTTC
>TRBD2|TRBV5-1|few|TRBJ2-7
CASSFGAGETYEQYF
TGCGCCAGCAGCTTTGGGGCGGGGGAGACCTACGAGCAGTACTTC
>NA|TRBV24-1|NA|TRBJ2-2
CATSEGPATHGELFF
TGTGCCACCAGTGAGGGGCCCGCAACCCACGGGGAGCTGTTTTTT
>TRBD1|TRBV12-3/TRBV12-4|NA|TRBJ1-2
CASSEVDRGYDYTF
TGTGCCAGCAGCGAAGTGGACAGGGGCTATGACTACACCTTC
>TRBD2|TRBV20-1|few|TRBJ2-7
CSAYTSGGSGEQYF
TGCAGTGCTTACACTAGCGGGGGGTCTGGGGAGCAGTACTTC
>NA|TRBV19|NA|TRBJ2-5
CASRGRRGYTETQYF
TGTGCCAGTAGAGGAAGGAGGGGCTATACGGAGACCCAGTACTTC
>TRBD2|TRBV4-1|many|TRBJ2-7
CASSHLLATSGAYEQYF
TGCGCCAGCAGCCACCTACTCGCAACTAGCGGGGCTTACGAGCAGTACTTC
>TRBD1|TRBV5-1|few|TRBJ1-2
CASSLWQGATDGYTF
TGCGCCAGCAGCTTATGGCAGGGGGCAACTGATGGCTACACCTTC
>TRBD2|TRBV12-3/TRBV12-4|few|TRBJ2-7
CASGGLAGPSYEQYF
TGTGCCAGCGGGGGGCTAGCGGGGCCGAGCTACGAGCAGTACTTC
>TRBD1|TRBV28|few|TRBJ2-5
CASSTNSGGQETQYF
TGTGCCAGCAGTACCAACTCAGGGGGCCAAGAGACCCAGTACTTC
>NA|TRBV10-2|few|TRBJ2-5
CASGGYRARETQYF
TGCGCCAGCGGGGGGTACAGGGCAAGAGAAACCCAGTACTTC
>NA|TRBV29-1|few|TRBJ1-2
CSVEERPFEVDLYGYTF
TGCAGCGTTGAAGAAAGGCCGTTCGAGGTAGACCTCTATGGCTACACCTTC
>NA|TRBV20-1|few|TRBJ1-5
CAARRSNQPQHF
TGCGCCGCGAGGCGTAGCAATCAGCCCCAGCATTTT
>NA|TRBV5-1|few|TRBJ2-3
CASGGIPSTDTQYF
TGCGCCAGCGGAGGCATCCCTAGCACAGATACGCAGTATTTT
>NA|TRBV5-6|NA|TRBJ2-2
CASSLMGGTRTGELFF
TGTGCCAGCAGCTTGATGGGGGGCACGAGAACCGGGGAGCTGTTTTTT
>NA|TRBV10-2|NA|TRBJ2-1
CASTSGVDEQFF
TGCGCCAGCACCTCGGGCGTCGATGAGCAGTTCTTC
>TRBD2|TRBV20-1|NA|TRBJ2-7
CSARDRLSGSYNEQYF
TGCAGTGCTAGAGATCGTCTTAGCGGGAGTTACAATGAGCAGTACTTC
>NA|TRBV2|NA|TRBJ1-6
CASSVPGTPNSPLHF
TGTGCCAGCTCTGTCCCCGGGACGCCGAATTCACCCCTCCACTTT
>NA|TRBV30|NA|TRBJ1-1
CAWSAPLNTEAFF
TGTGCCTGGAGCGCACCATTGAACACTGAAGCTTTCTTT
>TRBD2|TRBV20-1|NA|TRBJ2-1
CSAGDLAGGSNERFF
TGCAGTGCTGGAGACCTAGCGGGAGGCAGCAATGAGCGGTTCTTC
>TRBD1|TRBV29-1|many|TRBJ2-1
CSARTGVGNEQFF
TGCAGCGCTAGGACAGGGGTGGGCAATGAGCAGTTCTTC
>NA|TRBV20-1|once|TRBJ2-2
CSARSVGELCF
TGCAGTGCTAGGTCGGTCGGGGAGCTGTGTTTT
>NA|TRBV9|NA|TRBJ1-1
CASSTRELRGTEAFF
TGTGCCAGCAGCACCCGAGAGTTACGGGGCACTGAAGCTTTCTTT
>TRBD1|TRBV28|few|TRBJ2-1
CASREPPRDREVYNEQFF
TGTGCCAGCAGGGAGCCCCCTCGGGACAGGGAGGTCTACAATGAGCAGTTCTTC
>NA|TRBV7-2|NA|TRBJ2-5
CASSNRLATGETQYF
TGTGCCAGCAGCAACAGACTGGCCACTGGGGAGACCCAGTACTTC
>NA|TRBV12-3/TRBV12-4|NA|TRBJ2-2
CASSWGPNTGELFF
TGTGCCAGCAGTTGGGGCCCGAACACCGGGGAGCTGTTTTTT